One sample yielded the 27 T cell receptor beta chains listed below, sequenced in a study of cytomegalovirus exposure and HLA in healthy donors. The primer mix had 60 Vbeta and 13 Jbeta primers. The assay was immunoSEQ multiplex PCR, and TCRdb's table has in-frame clones only and misses some. This sample carries around 150,000 clones, about 75% of them seen once, and the ten largest clones take around 0.98%. Sequenced input: PBMCs. The receptors derive from a woman in her fifties or sixties in good health and CMV-seropositive.

The chain has TRBV5-1 and TRBJ1-1, with TRBD1 as a possible D gene (6 bases). Germline V gene sequence: CDR1 SGHRS, CDR2 YFSETQ. This CDR3 contains 13 residues. V dropped 3 bases and J dropped 1 base, with 7 bases sitting between them. The CDR3 coding sequence is TGCGCCAGCAGCTCACAGGGGAACACTGAAGCTTTCTTT. It encodes CASSSQGNTEAFF.

This clone was seen only once. This chain connects TRBV18 to TRBJ1-4, with D unclear. From germline, CDR1 is KGHSH and CDR2 LQKENI. This CDR3 comprises 14 residues. V gave up 4 bases and J gave up 1 base, with 7 bases separating them. The CDR3 nucleotides read TGTGCCAGCTCACGGGAGGGAACTAATGAAAAACTGTTTTTT. This gives the protein CASSREGTNEKLFF.

The CDR3, as DNA: TGTGCCAGCAGCCTTAGGGCTAGCGGGGGAGGGCGAAACATTCAGTACTTC. As protein: CASSLRASGGGRNIQYF. The chain recombines TRBV7-2 with TRBJ2-4; TRBD2 aligns across 10 bases. V shed 5 bases and J 6 bases; nucleotides not matched to a gene: 13. The germline V gene has CDR1 SGHTA and CDR2 FQGNSA. This CDR3 contains 17 residues.

The gene calls are TRBV7-2 and TRBJ1-1; D perhaps matches TRBD1 (5 bases). Per the germline V gene, CDR1 is SGHTA and CDR2 is FQGNSA. The CDR3 is made up of 14 amino acids. Between the trimmed V and J ends, which lost 1 base and 3 bases, there was a span of 9 bases. CDR3 residues: CASSLDRLDTEAFF. CDR3 bases: TGTGCCAGCAGCTTAGACAGGCTGGACACTGAAGCTTTCTTT.

The chain carries TRBV18 and TRBJ2-6; D possibly corresponds to TRBD1 (6 bases). This CDR3 has 15 amino acids. The germline CDR1 and CDR2 sequences are KGHSH and LQKENI. The V end lost 5 bases, the J end lost 2 bases, and 10 bases lay between the germline ends. The DNA for the CDR3 is TGTGCCAGCTCAATCACAGGGACTGGGGCCAACGTCCTGACTTTC. This translates into CASSITGTGANVLTF.

This chain uses TRBV7-9 with TRBJ1-4; TRBD1 matches 9 bases. The germline gives CDR1 SEHNR, CDR2 FQNEAQ (reference sequence). J lost 0 bases, V lost 8 bases, and 10 bases had no gene match. The CDR3 consists of 17 residues. The CDR3 DNA follows: TGTGCCAGCGGAACAGGGGGCTTAGTTGCAACTAATGAAAAACTGTTTTTT. This encodes CASGTGGLVATNEKLFF.

The chain links TRBV2 to TRBJ2-7, with 7 bases matching TRBD2. The CDR3 loop spans 13 amino acids. V was clipped by 7 bases and J by 2 bases; unmatched bases: 5. CDR1 is SNHLY and CDR2 is FYNNEI in the germline V gene. CDR3 protein: CASKYAGAYEQYF. The CDR3 DNA reads as TGTGCCAGCAAGTACGCGGGAGCCTACGAGCAGTACTTC.

The CDR3 DNA follows: TGTGCCAGCAACCGTGGGCCACCAGCCCCAGATACGCAGTATTTT. This encodes CASNRGPPAPDTQYF. The rearrangement links TRBV2 to TRBJ2-3; no clear D gene. Trimming took off 7 bases at V and 4 bases at J, with 18 bases between the two ends. CDR3 length: 15 residues. The germline CDR1 and CDR2 sequences are SNHLY and FYNNEI.

The genes are TRBV29-1 and TRBJ1-1; D uncertain. This CDR3 is built from 12 residues. Trimming pared 7 bases from V and 1 base from J, leaving 10 bases between. In germline, CDR1 is SQVTM, CDR2 ANQGSEA. CDR3 nucleotides: TGCAGCGCCGGAGGCCGGAACACTGAAGCTTTCTTT. This codes for CSAGGRNTEAFF.

This chain links TRBV5-4 with TRBJ2-1, with D possibly matching TRBD1 (5 bases). V lost 0 bases, J lost 0 bases, and 10 bases lay in between. From germline, CDR1 is SGHNT and CDR2 YYREEE (reference sequence). CDR3 length: 16 residues. The CDR3 spells CASSLEQDTSYNEQFF. In nucleotides, the CDR3 is TGTGCCAGCAGCTTGGAACAGGACACCTCCTACAATGAGCAGTTCTTC.

The chain uses TRBV5-8 and TRBJ2-7; no reliable D call. Germline V gene data show CDR1 as SGHTS and CDR2 as YDEGEE. Between the trimmed V and J ends, which lost 4 bases and 2 bases, there was a span of 16 bases. The CDR3 is made up of 15 amino acids. CDR3 amino acids: CASSPKAWQAYEQYF. DNA for the CDR3: TGTGCCAGCAGCCCAAAAGCTTGGCAGGCCTACGAGCAGTACTTC.

The rearrangement joins TRBV5-4 to TRBJ2-5; 9 positions agree with TRBD1. In germline, CDR1 is SGHNT, CDR2 YYREEE (reference sequence). This CDR3 is 15 amino acids long. Germline trimming cut 5 bases from V and 0 bases from J; bases unmatched to any gene: 5. The CDR3 here is CASSAGTGNQETQYF. The CDR3 DNA is TGTGCCAGCAGTGCCGGGACAGGGAACCAAGAGACCCAGTACTTC.

The DNA for the CDR3 is TGTGCCAGCAGCTCCCCAAAACAGGGGAGGGGCTACACCTTC. It encodes CASSSPKQGRGYTF. This chain joins TRBV7-2 and TRBJ1-2; 7 bases line up with TRBD1. CDR1 is SGHTA, CDR2 FQGNSA, per germline. The ends lost 4 bases at V and 8 bases at J; junction bases unmatched: 10. This CDR3 spans 14 amino acids.

The rearrangement joins TRBV2 to TRBJ1-2; 7 bases line up with TRBD1. J was trimmed by 5 bases and V by 4 bases; bases with no gene match: 4. Germline lookup yields CDR1 SNHLY and CDR2 FYNNEI. The CDR3 loop spans 13 amino acids. In DNA form, the CDR3 reads TGTGCCAGCAGTGGAGACAGGGAGTATGGCTACACCTTC. The encoded protein is CASSGDREYGYTF.

This chain joins TRBV4-3 and TRBJ2-6; 12 bases fit TRBD2. V dropped 2 bases and J dropped 0; count of bases not matched to a gene: 2. The CDR3 is 18 amino acids. Germline CDR1 reads LGHNA; CDR2 reads YSLEER. The CDR3 DNA sequence: TGCGCCAGCAGCCAAACTAGCGGGGGGTTCTCTGGGGCCAACGTCCTGACTTTC. This sequence encodes CASSQTSGGFSGANVLTF.

The rearrangement joins TRBV28 to TRBJ2-3; TRBD2 matches 8 bases. Germline V gene data show CDR1 as MDHEN and CDR2 as SYDVKM. This CDR3 has 16 residues. Trimming cost V 3 bases and J 5 bases; bases outside gene matches: 10. In DNA, the CDR3 is TGTGCCAGCAGTTTGGGGGCGGGGGGCCGGGGAGATACGCAGTATTTT. Its protein product is CASSLGAGGRGDTQYF.

The CDR3 loop is CASSLGTAGGQETQYF. For the CDR3, the DNA is TGCGCCAGCAGCTTGGGTACAGCGGGGGGACAAGAGACCCAGTACTTC. The chain carries TRBV5-1 and TRBJ2-5; 9 bases fit TRBD2. Germline V gene data show CDR1 as SGHRS and CDR2 as YFSETQ. This CDR3 spans 16 amino acids. The trim removed 0 bases at V and 2 bases at J, leaving 5 bases unmatched. Based on the CDR3 plus reference TRBV5-1 and TRBJ2-5, the full variable domain is KAGVTQTPRYLIKTRGQQVTLSCSPISGHRSVSWYQQTPGQGLQFLFEYFSETQRNKGNFPGRFSGRQFSNSRSEMNVSTLELGDSALYLCASSLGTAGGQETQYFGPGTRLLVL.

CDR3 DNA sequence: TGTGCTACTGGTCGGGGGGGCCGAAATACGCAGTATTTT. It specifies CATGRGGRNTQYF. The chain has TRBV7-2 and TRBJ2-3; 8 bases are a match to TRBD2. In germline, CDR1 is SGHTA, CDR2 FQGNSA. CDR3 length equals 13 residues.

In the case of this clone: Other DNA sequences in the same sample also yield this CDR3. The chain has TRBV7-2 and TRBJ2-1, with 9 bases fitting TRBD2. V shed 2 bases, J shed 4 bases, and the junction held 3 bases outside the gene matches. Germline V gives CDR1 SGHTA, CDR2 FQGNSA. The CDR3 extends over 15 amino acids. The CDR3 DNA follows: TGTGCCAGCAGCTTAAGTAGCGGGGGTTACAATGAGCAGTTCTTC. This encodes CASSLSSGGYNEQFF.

This clone was counted only a few times. CDR3 in DNA: TGTGCCAGCAGCTTTGGCCAGGGGGTAGCTAATGAAAAACTGTTTTTT. Amino acids: CASSFGQGVANEKLFF. This chain uses TRBV7-9 with TRBJ1-4, with 7 bases fitting TRBD1. The junction had 7 bases not matched to a gene; V was cut back by 3 bases and J by 3 bases. This CDR3 has 16 residues. Germline CDR1 reads SEHNR; CDR2 reads FQNEAQ (reference sequence).

This chain joins TRBV6-6 and TRBJ1-1, with D uncertain. Germline V gives CDR1 MNHNY, CDR2 SVGAGI (reference sequence). This CDR3 region has 14 residues. V shed 7 bases and J shed 5 bases, with 17 bases lying between them. Here the CDR3 reads CASTRMAGGTEAFF. The DNA for the CDR3 is TGTGCCAGCACCCGTATGGCGGGAGGGACTGAAGCTTTCTTT.

This clone was seen a few times. This chain joins TRBV2 and TRBJ2-1, with a tentative D call TRBD1 (6 bases). The V gene's germline CDR1 is SNHLY and CDR2 FYNNEI. The CDR3 has 14 amino acids. With 2 bases removed from V and 8 bases from J, the gap between germline ends came to 13 bases. In DNA form, the CDR3 reads TGTGCCAGCAGTGAAACCAGGGGAATATATGAGCAGTTCTTC. Translated: CASSETRGIYEQFF.

This clone came up once. This chain joins TRBV5-6 and TRBJ1-2; D ambiguous. From germline, CDR1 is SGHDT and CDR2 YYEEEE. Trimming shortened V by 4 bases and J by 4 bases, and 14 bases separated the two germline ends. CDR3 length equals 14 residues. CDR3 DNA sequence: TGTGCCAGCAGCCGAAGGTGGGCGACCTATGGCTACACCTTC. Translated: CASSRRWATYGYTF.

This chain uses TRBV6-1 with TRBJ2-1, with 10 positions matching TRBD2. This CDR3 spans 16 amino acids. Germline V gene lookup returns CDR1 MNHNS and CDR2 SASEGT. V shed 4 bases and J 9 bases; nucleotides not matched to a gene: 12. CDR3 sequence (DNA): TGTGCCAGCAGTGTCGGCCCTAGCGGGAGTTTTTCTGAGCAGTTCTTC. Protein product: CASSVGPSGSFSEQFF.

The chain links TRBV5-4 to TRBJ2-2, with 7 bases fitting TRBD2. Germline V gene lookup returns CDR1 SGHNT and CDR2 YYREEE (reference sequence). This CDR3 contains 15 residues. Losses at the gene ends were 4 bases for V and 2 bases for J; bases not matched to a gene: 5. CDR3 amino acids: CASSIGLDNTGELFF. In DNA, the CDR3 is TGTGCCAGCAGCATCGGACTAGATAACACCGGGGAGCTGTTTTTT.

This clone was recorded a few times. V is TRBV19 and J is TRBJ2-5; TRBD1 matches at 8 bases. CDR3 length: 14 residues. Germline trimming cut 4 bases from V and 5 bases from J; bases unmatched to any gene: 6. CDR1 is LNHDA and CDR2 is SQIVND in the germline V gene (reference sequence). CDR3 nucleotide sequence: TGTGCCAGTAGTAGGGCAGGGGGCATGGAGACCCAGTACTTC. It encodes CASSRAGGMETQYF.

The chain employs TRBV27 and TRBJ2-2; no clear D gene. Looked up from germline, CDR1 is MNHEY and CDR2 is SMNVEV (reference sequence). The CDR3 contains 15 residues. V was clipped by 3 bases and J by 0 bases, with 8 bases between them. CDR3: CASSLAGPNTGELFF. Here the CDR3 DNA reads TGTGCCAGCAGTTTGGCAGGTCCGAACACCGGGGAGCTGTTTTTT.